These 19 T cell receptor beta chains came from one sample sequenced in a study of cytomegalovirus exposure and HLA in healthy donors. PCR employed 60 Vbeta and 13 Jbeta primers. Generated by immunoSEQ multiplex PCR, the TCRdb table keeps only in-frame clones and is missing some. In the table there are around 100,000 clones, less than 80% of which are singletons. Sequences were obtained from PBMCs. Receptors were obtained from a woman in her thirties or forties in good health and CMV-seronegative.

The V and J genes are TRBV7-6 and TRBJ2-7, with D perhaps matching TRBD1 (6 bases). The germline V gene has CDR1 SGHVS and CDR2 FNYEAQ. The length of the CDR3 is 14 residues. Trimming removed 5 bases from V and 2 bases from J, with 13 bases in between. DNA of the CDR3: TGTGCCAGCAGCCCCGATGAGGGGGCCTACGAGCAGTACTTC. Amino acids: CASSPDEGAYEQYF.

This sequence joins TRBV4-3 and TRBJ1-2, with D tentatively TRBD1 (5 bases). Deletions cut 0 bases from V and 6 bases from J, with 5 bases between. Germline V gives CDR1 LGHNA, CDR2 YSLEER. The CDR3 runs to 12 residues. The DNA of the CDR3 is TGCGCCAGCAGCCAAGAAGGGGATGGCTACACCTTC. Translated: CASSQEGDGYTF.

The rearrangement links TRBV28 to TRBJ2-2; 8 nucleotides match TRBD2. The germline V gene encodes CDR1 MDHEN and CDR2 SYDVKM. The CDR3 is made up of 14 amino acids. J gave up 5 bases and V 7 bases, and 6 bases lay outside the gene matches. Written as DNA, the CDR3 is TGTGCCAGCACGGCGGGAGGAGGAACCGGGGAGCTGTTTTTT. Amino acids: CASTAGGGTGELFF.

This sequence joins TRBV12-2 and TRBJ1-1. TRBV12-2 is a documented pseudogene. The CDR3 has 12 residues. DNA for the CDR3: TGTGCAAGTCGCCCTCCTGCGGCTGAAGCTTTCTTT. It translates to CASRPPAAEAFF.

This clone has a handful of counts. CDR3 in amino acids: CASSIWTGEGGELFF. CDR3 bases: TGTGCCAGCAGCATCTGGACAGGGGAAGGCGGGGAGCTGTTTTTT. V is TRBV5-6 and J is TRBJ2-2, with TRBD1 identical over 9 bases. V shed 4 bases, J shed 7 bases, and the junction held 8 bases outside the gene matches. The germline CDR1 and CDR2 sequences are SGHDT and YYEEEE. This CDR3 comprises 15 residues.

The rearrangement links TRBV7-8 to TRBJ2-3; 7 positions match TRBD2. Germline lookup yields CDR1 SGHVS and CDR2 FQNEAQ. The CDR3 consists of 16 residues. The V and J ends lost 4 bases and 5 bases, in that order; junction bases with no gene match: 12. The CDR3 region has the DNA TGTGCCAGCAGCTCCCCCAAGCGGGGTGGGGAAGATACGCAGTATTTT. Translating it yields CASSSPKRGGEDTQYF.

This rearrangement joins TRBV5-4 to TRBJ1-1; 7 nucleotides line up with TRBD1. With V trimmed by 1 base and J by 4 bases, 4 bases remained unmatched. Germline V gene sequence: CDR1 SGHNT, CDR2 YYREEE (reference sequence). The CDR3 totals 14 residues. The CDR3 sequence is CASSLRGGPTEAFF. In nucleotides, the CDR3 is TGTGCCAGCAGCTTGAGAGGGGGCCCCACTGAAGCTTTCTTT.

The V call is TRBV29-1, the J call TRBJ2-7; D is perhaps TRBD1 (6 bases). The CDR3 runs to 14 residues. Germline-derived CDR1 and CDR2 are SQVTM and ANQGSEA. Trimming shortened V by 0 bases and J by 0 bases, and 9 bases separated the two germline ends. The CDR3 reads CSVEDRGGSYEQYF. As DNA, the CDR3 is TGCAGCGTTGAAGATCGAGGGGGCTCCTACGAGCAGTACTTC.

As to this clone: The same CDR3 arises from other DNA sequences in this sample as well. The V call is TRBV6-1, the J call TRBJ2-7, with D hard to call. V was cut by 7 bases and J by 4 bases, with 20 bases left in between. Germline V CDR1 and CDR2: MNHNS, SASEGT. The CDR3 totals 15 residues. The CDR3 DNA reads TGTGCCAGCACTTTTGAGTGGCAGGTAAAATACGAGCAGTACTTC. Protein: CASTFEWQVKYEQYF.

A few counts support this clone. V gene TRBV5-1 combines with J gene TRBJ2-7; 14 bases align to TRBD2. The ends lost 5 bases at V and 10 bases at J; junction bases unmatched: 11. Germline assignment: CDR1 SGHRS and CDR2 YFSETQ. This CDR3 contains 15 residues. CDR3 residues: CASSLPGTSGRIQYF. In nucleotides, the CDR3 is TGCGCCAGCAGTCTTCCCGGGACTAGCGGGAGAATCCAGTACTTC.

The rearrangement links TRBV28 to TRBJ1-5, with 10 bases that match TRBD1. Unmatched junction bases numbered 6, after V lost 10 bases and J lost 6 bases. The CDR3 is 13 amino acids. CDR1 MDHEN and CDR2 SYDVKM come from the germline V gene. DNA for the CDR3: TGTGCCACCTTGACAGGGGGCAGTCAGCCCCAGCATTTT. This codes for CATLTGGSQPQHF.

This chain joins TRBV29-1 and TRBJ2-5, with 7 bases lining up with TRBD1. CDR3 size: 13 residues. Germline CDR1 and CDR2: SQVTM and ANQGSEA. V shed 7 bases, J shed 1 base, and the junction held 6 bases outside the gene matches. The CDR3 protein is CSAGTVTQETQYF. The CDR3 DNA follows: TGCAGCGCGGGGACAGTTACCCAAGAGACCCAGTACTTC. Based on the CDR3 plus reference TRBV29-1 and TRBJ2-5, the full variable domain is SAVISQKPSRDICQRGTSLTIQCQVDSQVTMMFWYRQQPGQSLTLIATANQGSEATYESGFVIDKFPISRPNLTFSTLTVSNMSPEDSSIYLCSAGTVTQETQYFGPGTRLLVL.

This chain's CDR3 is CASSFGLAGTDTQYF. CDR3 bases: TGTGCCAGCAGTTTCGGACTAGCGGGCACAGATACGCAGTATTTT. V and J are TRBV27 and TRBJ2-3; TRBD2 aligns across 10 bases. The CDR3 consists of 15 residues. J lost 1 base, V lost 3 bases, and 1 base had no gene match. Germline CDR1 is MNHEY and CDR2 is SMNVEV (reference sequence).

The rearrangement links TRBV19 to TRBJ1-5; D not resolved. Trimming pared 0 bases from V and 3 bases from J, leaving 9 bases between. Per germline, CDR1 LNHDA and CDR2 SQIVND (reference sequence). The CDR3 extends over 15 amino acids. This CDR3 reads CASSIEARYNQPQHF. CDR3 nucleotide sequence: TGTGCCAGTAGTATAGAAGCACGGTACAATCAGCCCCAGCATTTT.

The V call is TRBV5-8, the J call TRBJ1-6; D is unresolved. This CDR3 has 16 residues. Looked up from germline, CDR1 is SGHTS and CDR2 is YDEGEE. Trimming removed 4 bases from V and 1 base from J, with 12 bases in between. DNA for the CDR3: TGTGCCAGCAGCCCTTGGGAGGGATCCTATAATTCACCCCTCCACTTT. As protein: CASSPWEGSYNSPLHF.

The genes are TRBV7-9 and TRBJ2-1, with 10 nucleotides matching TRBD2. From germline, CDR1 is SEHNR and CDR2 FQNEAQ (reference sequence). The CDR3 is made up of 17 amino acids. The trim removed 0 bases at V and 4 bases at J, leaving 6 bases unmatched. CDR3 DNA sequence: TGTGCCAGCAGCTTAGCGCTACTAGCGGGGCAATACAATGAGCAGTTCTTC. It yields the protein CASSLALLAGQYNEQFF.

The chain has TRBV6-1 and TRBJ1-2; D gene uncertain. The V end lost 0 bases, the J end lost 0 bases, and 8 bases lay between the germline ends. Germline loops: CDR1 MNHNS, CDR2 SASEGT. CDR3 size: 15 residues. In nucleotides, the CDR3 is TGTGCCAGCAGTGAAGCGCTTCAGGCTAACTATGGCTACACCTTC. Its protein product is CASSEALQANYGYTF.

This clone occurred a few times. Written as DNA, the CDR3 is TGCGCCAGCAGCTTGGGTCCAGCGGGAGCCGGATATGAGCAGTTCTTC. Translation: CASSLGPAGAGYEQFF. The chain combines TRBV5-1 with TRBJ2-1; 8 bases align to TRBD2. J lost 8 bases, V lost 0 bases, and 10 bases had no gene match. This CDR3 has 16 residues. Looked up from germline, CDR1 is SGHRS and CDR2 is YFSETQ.

The J gene is TRBJ2-2, the V gene TRBV18; a weak D match, TRBD1 (6 bases). Trimming left V 3 bases short and J 7 bases short, with 15 bases between. This CDR3 spans 15 amino acids. Germline V CDR1 and CDR2: KGHSH, LQKENI. CDR3 bases: TGTGCCAGCTCACCGCGCCAGGGGTTGATCGGGGAGCTGTTTTTT. Encoded protein: CASSPRQGLIGELFF.